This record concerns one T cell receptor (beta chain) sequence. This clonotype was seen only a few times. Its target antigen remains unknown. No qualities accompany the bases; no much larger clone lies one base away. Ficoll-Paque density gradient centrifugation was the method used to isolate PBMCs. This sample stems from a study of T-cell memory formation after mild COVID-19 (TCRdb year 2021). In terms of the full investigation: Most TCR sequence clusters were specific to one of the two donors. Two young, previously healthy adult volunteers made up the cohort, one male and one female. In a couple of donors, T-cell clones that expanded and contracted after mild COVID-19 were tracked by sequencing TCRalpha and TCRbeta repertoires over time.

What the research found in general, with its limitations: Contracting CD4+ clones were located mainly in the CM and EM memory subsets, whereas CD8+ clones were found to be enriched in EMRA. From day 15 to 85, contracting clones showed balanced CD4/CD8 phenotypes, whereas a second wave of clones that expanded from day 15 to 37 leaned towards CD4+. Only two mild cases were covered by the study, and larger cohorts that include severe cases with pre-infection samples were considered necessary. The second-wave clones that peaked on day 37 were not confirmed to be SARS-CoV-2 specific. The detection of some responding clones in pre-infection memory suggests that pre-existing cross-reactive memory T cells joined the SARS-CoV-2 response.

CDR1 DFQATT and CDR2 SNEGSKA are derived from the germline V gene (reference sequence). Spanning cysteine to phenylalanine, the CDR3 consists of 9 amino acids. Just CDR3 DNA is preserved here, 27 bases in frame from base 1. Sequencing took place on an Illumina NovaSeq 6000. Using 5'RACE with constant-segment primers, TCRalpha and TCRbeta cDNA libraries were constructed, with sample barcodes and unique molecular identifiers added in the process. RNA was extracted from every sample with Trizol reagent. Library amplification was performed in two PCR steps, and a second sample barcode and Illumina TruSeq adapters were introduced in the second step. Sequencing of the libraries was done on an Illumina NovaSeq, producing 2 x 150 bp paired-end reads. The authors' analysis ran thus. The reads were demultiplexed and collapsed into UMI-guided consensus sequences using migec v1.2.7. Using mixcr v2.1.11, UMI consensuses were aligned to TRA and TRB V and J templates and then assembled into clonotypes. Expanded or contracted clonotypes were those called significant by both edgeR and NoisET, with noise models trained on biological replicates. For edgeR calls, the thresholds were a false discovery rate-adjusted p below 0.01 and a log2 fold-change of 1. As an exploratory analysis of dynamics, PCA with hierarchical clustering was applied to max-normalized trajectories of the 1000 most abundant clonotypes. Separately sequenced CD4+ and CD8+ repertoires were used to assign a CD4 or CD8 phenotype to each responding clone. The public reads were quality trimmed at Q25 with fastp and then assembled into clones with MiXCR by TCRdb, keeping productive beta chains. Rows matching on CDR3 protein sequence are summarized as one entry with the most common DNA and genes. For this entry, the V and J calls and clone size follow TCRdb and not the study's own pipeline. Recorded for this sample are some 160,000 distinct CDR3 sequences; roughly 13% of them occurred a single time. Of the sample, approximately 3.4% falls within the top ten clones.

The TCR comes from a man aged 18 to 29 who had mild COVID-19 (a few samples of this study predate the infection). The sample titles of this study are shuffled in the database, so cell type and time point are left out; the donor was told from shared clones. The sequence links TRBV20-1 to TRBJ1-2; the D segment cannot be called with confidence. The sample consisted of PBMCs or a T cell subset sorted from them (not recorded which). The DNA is TGCAGGGGCCCTCGGGGCTACACCTTC. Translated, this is CRGPRGYTF.